This T cell receptor (beta chain) came from a study of Ad26.COV2.S vaccination and SARS-CoV-2 variants. Overall study findings and caveats: It was found that vaccine and placebo recipients had similar non-spike TCR breadth.

Sequenced by immunoSEQ multiplex PCR; TCRdb stores in-frame clones only, minus some. The table includes about 330,000 clones, roughly 88% detected once. Treatment in this sample: around 19 received Ad26.COV2.S at low or high dose, single or two shots; about 5 received placebo; per-sample allocation not given. Samples were taken on day 63 after the first vaccine or placebo injection. This CDR3 comprises 14 residues. V lost 9 bases and J 7 bases, leaving 16 bases between the germline ends. Germline values: CDR1 MGHDK, CDR2 SYGVNS. This clone was seen more than once but under ten times. What it binds is unknown. Other DNA variants within this sample encode the same CDR3.

The chain links TRBV25-1 to TRBJ1-6, with a tentative D call TRBD1 (5 bases). The sample in question was peripheral blood, obtained in a trial of Ad26.COV2.S vaccine versus placebo. This receptor was taken from a person between 18 and 65 years old who received the Ad26.COV2.S COVID-19 vaccine or a placebo. CDR3 DNA: TGTGCCAGTGCCCCTGACGGGACGAATTCACCCCTCCACTTT. It is translated as CASAPDGTNSPLHF.